This is a list of T cell receptor delta chains from one sample in a study of gamma-delta chains in newborns, infants, children. TCRdb reanalysed the reads with CATT. The sample has approximately 12,000 delta-chain clones, approximately 8.2% seen once. The specimen was blood. Receptor source: a child who was a newborn, infant or young child, either healthy, febrile or measles-vaccinated (not recorded which). Both conserved end residues are part of each CDR3. D genes are given only for firm matches. Expanded clones get a size class; other rows say once, few or many, or leave the size out.

J | V | D | size | CDR3 | DNA
TRDJ2 | TRDV2 | TRDD3 | . | CACDPTLGAFTLTAQLFF | TGTGCCTGTGACCCTACTCTGGGGGCTTTCACTTTGACAGCACAACTCTTCTTT
TRDJ1 | TRDV2 | TRDD3 | few | CACDTLILGDTDKLIF | TGTGCCTGTGACACCTTAATACTGGGGGATACCGATAAACTCATCTTT
TRDJ1 | TRDV1 | TRDD3 | few | CALGEPFPSTGGYTDKLIF | TGTGCTCTTGGGGAACCGTTCCCAAGTACTGGGGGATACACCGATAAACTCATCTTT
TRDJ1 | TRDV1 | . | . | CALGEEWPIWILADKLIF | TGTGCTCTTGGGGAAGAATGGCCGATCTGGATACTCGCCGATAAACTCATCTTT
TRDJ1 | TRDV2 | . | medium-sized | CACDTVTGAGDHTDKLIF | TGTGCCTGTGACACCGTGACGGGGGCTGGGGATCACACCGATAAACTCATCTTT
TRDJ1 | TRDV2 | . | few | CACDTFTPVFTPDKLIF | TGTGCCTGTGACACTTTCACGCCCGTGTTTACTCCCGATAAACTCATCTTT
TRDJ1 | TRDV1 | TRDD3 | . | CALGELHHPFDLGDSDKLIF | TGTGCTCTTGGGGAACTCCACCATCCCTTTGATTTGGGGGATAGCGATAAACTCATCTTT
TRDJ3 | TRDV2 | TRDD3 | . | CACDTVLGTSSWDTRQMFF | TGTGCCTGTGACACCGTACTGGGGACCAGCTCCTGGGACACCCGACAGATGTTTTTC
TRDJ3 | TRDV2 | . | few | CACDTVGVPSSWDTRQMFF | TGTGCCTGTGACACCGTGGGGGTCCCCAGCTCCTGGGACACCCGACAGATGTTTTTC
TRDJ1 | TRDV2 | TRDD3 | few | CACDTVWLGDPYTDKLIF | TGTGCCTGTGACACCGTATGGCTGGGGGACCCCTACACCGATAAACTCATCTTT
TRDJ1 | TRDV2 | . | few | CACDTMGVPYTDKLIF | TGTGCCTGTGACACAATGGGGGTTCCGTACACCGATAAACTCATCTTT
TRDJ1 | TRDV1 | . | . | CALGELSLTGYTDKLIF | TGTGCTCTTGGGGAACTGTCCCTGACTGGATACACCGATAAACTCATCTTT
TRDJ1 | TRDV2 | TRDD3 | . | CACDPLLGERQLIF | TGTGCCTGTGATCCTTTACTGGGGGAAAGGCAACTCATCTTT
TRDJ1 | TRDV2 | TRDD3 | few | CACDTWGTSKLIF | TGTGCCTGTGACACGTGGGGGACCTCTAAACTCATCTTT
TRDJ1 | TRDV2 | TRDD3 | few | CACDFVLGDTPSRYTDKLIF | TGTGCCTGTGACTTCGTACTGGGGGATACCCCATCACGGTACACCGATAAACTCATCTTT
TRDJ1 | TRDV2 | TRDD3 | few | CACDTLSPRGYAKLIF | TGTGCCTGTGACACCTTGAGTCCTAGGGGATACGCGAAACTCATCTTT
TRDJ1 | TRDV2 | TRDD3 | . | CACDKLLGDSPYTDKLIF | TGTGCCTGTGACAAACTTCTGGGGGATTCTCCGTACACCGATAAACTCATCTTT
TRDJ1 | TRDV2 | . | few | CACDPVLGILHTDKLIF | TGTGCCTGTGACCCGGTACTGGGGATCCTACACACCGATAAACTCATCTTT
TRDJ3 | TRDV2 | TRDD3 | few | CACDTVLGDTPWDTRQMFF | TGTGCCTGTGACACCGTACTGGGGGATACGCCCTGGGACACCCGACAGATGTTTTTC
TRDJ1 | TRDV2 | . | few | CACDTVSRGSYTDKLIF | TGTGCCTGTGACACCGTTTCCCGGGGCTCGTACACCGATAAACTCATCTTT
TRDJ1 | TRDV2 | TRDD3 | . | CACDPLLGDSGTDKLIF | TGTGCCTGTGACCCTTTACTGGGGGATTCGGGCACCGATAAACTCATCTTT
TRDJ1 | TRDV2 | TRDD3 | . | CACDTVPSGGSYTDKLIF | TGTGCCTGTGACACCGTGCCGAGTGGGGGATCGTACACCGATAAACTCATCTTT
TRDJ3 | TRDV2 | . | few | CACDDTGESSWDTRQMFF | TGTGCCTGTGACGATACTGGTGAGAGCTCCTGGGACACCCGACAGATGTTTTTC
TRDJ1 | TRDV2 | TRDD3 | few | CACESLLLGDTLADKLIF | TGTGCCTGTGAGTCCCTCTTACTGGGGGATACTCTCGCCGATAAACTCATCTTT
TRDJ1 | TRDV2 | TRDD3 | few | CACDTLGAYTDKLIF | TGTGCCTGTGACACCCTGGGGGCGTACACCGATAAACTCATCTTT
TRDJ1 | TRDV2 | . | few | CACDTVWDTDKLIF | TGTGCCTGTGACACCGTTTGGGATACCGATAAACTCATCTTT
TRDJ3 | TRDV2 | TRDD3 | few | CACDTVLGVVSSWDTRQMFF | TGTGCCTGTGACACCGTACTGGGGGTCGTGAGCTCCTGGGACACCCGACAGATGTTTTTC
TRDJ2 | TRDV2 | . | few | CACDTVSVSGGRLVTTAQLFF | TGTGCCTGTGACACCGTTTCGGTTTCAGGGGGACGCCTTGTTACGACAGCACAACTCTTCTTT
TRDJ3 | TRDV2 | TRDD3 | . | CACDRTLLGEISWDTRQMFF | TGTGCCTGTGACCGCACCCTACTGGGGGAGATCTCCTGGGACACCCGACAGATGTTTTTC
TRDJ3 | TRDV2 | TRDD3 | . | CACDTVPPLGDSSWDTRQMFF | TGTGCCTGTGACACCGTTCCCCCACTGGGGGACAGCTCCTGGGACACCCGACAGATGTTTTTC
TRDJ1 | TRDV2 | . | . | CACDGIGAGDTDKLIF | TGTGCCTGTGACGGCATTGGGGCGGGGGACACCGATAAACTCATCTTT
TRDJ1 | TRDV2 | TRDD3 | . | CACDPVPALLGDTRGKLIF | TGTGCCTGTGACCCGGTCCCCGCGCTACTGGGGGATACGCGGGGTAAACTCATCTTT
TRDJ1 | TRDV2 | . | . | CACDTAWGQYTDKLIF | TGTGCCTGTGACACAGCCTGGGGCCAATACACCGATAAACTCATCTTT
TRDJ1 | TRDV2 | TRDD3 | . | CACDLLAGGSNTDKLIF | TGTGCCTGTGACTTGTTAGCTGGGGGATCCAACACCGATAAACTCATCTTT
TRDJ1 | TRDV2 | TRDD3 | few | CACDTVMGDPYTDKLIF | TGTGCCTGTGACACCGTCATGGGGGATCCTTACACCGATAAACTCATCTTT
TRDJ1 | TRDV2 | TRDD3 | . | CACDVLGDTGDKLIF | TGTGCCTGTGACGTACTGGGGGATACCGGCGATAAACTCATCTTT
TRDJ1 | TRDV2 | TRDD3 | few | CACDGPLGAPENTDKLIF | TGTGCCTGTGACGGTCCACTGGGGGCCCCTGAAAATACCGATAAACTCATCTTT
TRDJ1 | TRDV2 | TRDD3 | . | CACDTPFTGGLTSYTDKLIF | TGTGCCTGTGACACCCCCTTTACTGGGGGCCTCACCTCTTACACCGATAAACTCATCTTT